These 9 T cell receptor beta chains were all obtained from the same sample, sequenced in a study of T cell clones after liver transplantation. Libraries were prepared by immunoSEQ multiplex PCR; TCRdb keeps only in-frame clonotypes and omits some of them. The data contain approximately 75,000 clones, about 80% of them singletons. This material consisted of CD4+ T cells from blood, taken 12 months after liver transplant. Receptors were obtained from a human patient who received a liver transplant. A subset of T cells may come from the graft donor.

The CDR3 DNA is TGTGCCAGCAGTGGCCCGGGACAAACCCATGTATTTAATCAGCCCCAGCATTTT. Translation gives CASSGPGQTHVFNQPQHF. The J gene is TRBJ1-5, the V gene TRBV6-1, with a possible D match to TRBD1 (6 bases). V lost 4 bases and J lost 4, with 23 bases in between. CDR3 length: 18 residues. CDR1 and CDR2 (germline): MNHNS, SASEGT.

This clone was detected a few times. The V and J genes are TRBV4-2 and TRBJ2-2; D gene ambiguous. This CDR3 region has 15 residues. Germline values: CDR1 LGHNA, CDR2 YNFKEQ. The germline V and J ends were trimmed by 0 bases and 0 bases, with 5 bases remaining between them. The CDR3 loop reads CASSQDLTNTGELFF. The DNA for the CDR3 is TGTGCCAGCAGCCAAGATTTGACGAACACCGGGGAGCTGTTTTTT.

The V gene is TRBV6-6, the J gene TRBJ2-7; D not certain. Germline CDR1 reads MNHNY; CDR2 reads SVGAGI (reference sequence). This CDR3 is built from 15 residues. Trimming stripped 10 bases from V and 0 bases from J, with 19 bases between. CDR3 coding DNA: TGTGCCACCCAACCCGCGGTAAGGAGCTCCTACGAGCAGTACTTC. Amino acid sequence: CATQPAVRSSYEQYF.

The chain carries TRBV9 and TRBJ2-5, with TRBD2 as a possible D gene (5 bases). The V gene's germline CDR1 is SGDLS and CDR2 YYNGEE. This CDR3 is 14 amino acids long. Trimming shortened V by 0 bases and J by 2 bases, and 8 bases separated the two germline ends. CDR3 amino acids: CASSVGGSQETQYF. CDR3 sequence (DNA): TGTGCCAGCAGCGTAGGAGGGTCACAAGAGACCCAGTACTTC.

This chain connects TRBV18 to TRBJ2-1; 12 bases fit TRBD1. The CDR3 extends over 15 amino acids. Germline-derived CDR1 and CDR2 are KGHSH and LQKENI. J lost 9 bases, V lost 2 bases, and 5 bases had no gene match. The CDR3 nucleotides are TGTGCCAGCTCACCAGGGACAGGGGGCCTAAGTGAGCAGTTCTTC. Protein product: CASSPGTGGLSEQFF.

This clone was counted once. The gene calls are TRBV27 and TRBJ1-2, with D possibly being TRBD1 (6 bases). This CDR3 comprises 15 residues. The V gene lost 4 bases and the J gene lost 3 bases, with 15 bases spanning the gap. Per germline, CDR1 MNHEY and CDR2 SMNVEV (reference sequence). The CDR3 reads CASSSNRVRDYGYTF. The CDR3 coding sequence is TGTGCCAGCAGTTCCAACAGGGTTAGGGACTATGGCTACACCTTC.

This clone was counted only a few times. This chain links TRBV28 with TRBJ2-2; tentative D call: TRBD1 (6 bases). Germline V gene lookup returns CDR1 MDHEN and CDR2 SYDVKM. The CDR3 is made up of 14 amino acids. The V end lost 10 bases, the J end lost 6 bases, and 18 bases lay between the germline ends. The CDR3 spells CATRTDSEAGELFF. Here the CDR3 DNA reads TGTGCCACCCGAACGGACAGCGAGGCCGGGGAGCTGTTTTTT.

The chain recombines TRBV6-1 with TRBJ2-3; TRBD2 is a possible D gene (6 bases). Germline loops: CDR1 MNHNS, CDR2 SASEGT. V was shortened by 7 bases and J by 1 base, with 15 bases between the two germline ends. The length of the CDR3 is 15 residues. CDR3: CASTRTASGTDTQYF. For the CDR3, the DNA is TGTGCCAGCACTCGAACGGCTAGCGGCACAGATACGCAGTATTTT.

The J gene is TRBJ2-1, the V gene TRBV11-3; TRBD2 aligns across 7 bases. With V trimmed by 5 bases and J by 0 bases, 13 bases remained unmatched. CDR1 and CDR2 (germline): SGHNT, YENEEA. The CDR3 contains 18 residues. CDR3 in DNA: TGTGCCAGCAGCAGCGGCGGGAGACAAGTTGTCTCCTACAATGAGCAGTTCTTC. Its translation is CASSSGGRQVVSYNEQFF.